The 9 T cell receptor beta chains given below trace back to one sample, sequenced in a study of blood T cells in healthy people across ages. Combining a sample-barcoded 5' primer with a J-beta primer mix, a second PCR ran for about 6 to 11 cycles. TCRdb reprocessed the 5' RACE reads with MiXCR, giving one entry per CDR3 protein. In the table there are approximately 830,000 distinct CDR3 sequences, approximately 65% of which are singletons. The sequenced sample consisted of blood. Receptors were obtained from a man younger than 45 in good health.

This clonotype appeared a single time. The chain's CDR3 is CASIPDGRGISGANVLTF. In DNA form, the CDR3 reads TGTGCCAGCATCCCGGACGGCAGGGGCATCTCTGGGGCCAACGTCCTGACTTTC. The V call is TRBV6-1, the J call TRBJ2-6; possible D gene TRBD1, 6 bases. Germline CDR1 is MNHNS and CDR2 is SASEGT. This CDR3 has 18 residues. V was clipped by 7 bases and J by 0 bases, with 19 bases between them.

In the case of this clonotype: One end of the junction varies from germline; a read error may be responsible. The chain links TRBV5-4 to TRBJ2-3, with TRBD1 matching 9 bases. This CDR3 is 14 amino acids long. CDR1 and CDR2 from the germline V gene are SGHNT and YYREEE (reference sequence). CDR3 in amino acids: CAGSFQDRGYTQYF. CDR3 coding DNA: TGTGCCGGCAGCTTCCAGGACAGGGGCTATACGCAGTATTTT.

On this clonotype itself: A much larger clone lies a single base off, so this may be a read error. This rearrangement joins TRBV2 to TRBJ2-1; possibly TRBD1 for D (6 bases). The CDR3 loop spans 15 amino acids. Germline lookup yields CDR1 SNHLY and CDR2 FYNNEI. With 6 bases removed from V and 5 bases from J, the gap between germline ends came to 17 bases. The CDR3 protein is CASRHGLGADNEQFF. CDR3 DNA sequence: TGTGCCAGCAGACACGGACTGGGGGCGGACAATGAGCAGTTCTTC. Filled out from reference TRBV2 and TRBJ2-1, the complete variable domain reads EPEVTQTPSHQVTQMGQEVILRCVPISNHLYFYWYRQILGQKVEFLVSFYNNEISEKSEIFDDQFSVERPDGSNFTLKIRSTKLEDSAMYFCASRHGLGADNEQFFGPGTRLTVL.

This chain uses TRBV3-1 with TRBJ2-4; D call uncertain. The tail of the sequence fits TRBJ2-5 better, so the J call may be wrong. Germline V gives CDR1 LGHDT, CDR2 YNNKEL (reference sequence). CDR3 size: 16 residues. The CDR3 loop reads CASSRIMTGNQETQYF. The DNA for the CDR3 is TGTGCCAGCAGCCGGATCATGACTGGAAACCAAGAGACCCAGTACTTC.

The chain links TRBV12-3 or TRBV12-4 to TRBJ2-3; D may be TRBD2 (6 bases). This CDR3 is built from 15 residues. Trimming cost V 7 bases and J 2 bases, with 16 bases left between them. The CDR3 nucleotides read TGTGCCAGCACCCCGCTGGGGCGGGACACAGATACGCAGTATTTT. Protein: CASTPLGRDTDTQYF.

Written as DNA, the CDR3 is TGCGCCAGCAGCCTCCAGGAGAGCTCCTACGAGCAGTACTTC. This sequence encodes CASSLQESSYEQYF. V usage is TRBV4-3 and J usage is TRBJ2-7; the D is unclear. V shed 4 bases and J shed 0 bases, with 10 bases lying between them. The CDR3 covers 14 residues. Germline CDR1 LGHNA, CDR2 YSLEER.

This sequence joins TRBV14 and TRBJ2-1, with D perhaps TRBD1 (6 bases). The CDR3 sequence is 17 residues long. Trimming took 0 bases from V and 7 from J, leaving 19 bases between them. CDR1 is SGHDN and CDR2 is FVKESK in the germline V gene. In nucleotides, the CDR3 is TGTGCCAGCAGCCAAGATTTAACAGGGTATACTTCAAATGAGCAGTTCTTC. It yields the protein CASSQDLTGYTSNEQFF.

The chain employs TRBV7-2 and TRBJ2-4, with 7 positions matching TRBD2. The DNA end favors TRBJ2-5, so the J call may be wrong. The CDR3 is 15 amino acids. The germline V gene encodes CDR1 SGHTA and CDR2 FQGNSA. CDR3 loop: CASSPWGGKKETQYF. For the CDR3, the DNA is TGTGCCAGCAGCCCCTGGGGGGGGAAAAAAGAGACCCAGTACTTC.

The J gene is TRBJ2-4, the V gene TRBV11-2; D remains ambiguous. V gave up 2 bases and J gave up 6 bases, with 5 bases separating them. The CDR3 extends over 12 amino acids. Per the germline V gene, CDR1 is SGHAT and CDR2 is FQNNGV. This CDR3 is CASSLFGNIQYF. Written as DNA, the CDR3 is TGTGCCAGCAGCTTATTTGGAAACATTCAGTACTTC.